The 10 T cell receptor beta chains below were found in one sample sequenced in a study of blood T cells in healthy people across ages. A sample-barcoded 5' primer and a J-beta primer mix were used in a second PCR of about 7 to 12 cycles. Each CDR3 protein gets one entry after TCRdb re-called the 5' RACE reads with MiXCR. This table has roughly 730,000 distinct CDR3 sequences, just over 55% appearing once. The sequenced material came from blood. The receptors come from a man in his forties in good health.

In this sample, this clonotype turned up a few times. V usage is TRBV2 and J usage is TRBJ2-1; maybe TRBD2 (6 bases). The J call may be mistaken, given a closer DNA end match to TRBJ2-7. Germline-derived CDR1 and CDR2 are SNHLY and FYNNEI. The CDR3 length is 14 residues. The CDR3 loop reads CASNRGSSYNEQYF. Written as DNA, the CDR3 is TGTGCCAGCAATCGGGGGTCTTCCTACAATGAGCAGTACTTC.

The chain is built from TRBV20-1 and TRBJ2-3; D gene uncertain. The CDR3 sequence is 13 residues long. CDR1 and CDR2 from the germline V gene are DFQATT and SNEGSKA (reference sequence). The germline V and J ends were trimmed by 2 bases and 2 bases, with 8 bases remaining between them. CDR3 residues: CSARHPDTDTQYF. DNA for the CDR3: TGCAGTGCTAGACATCCTGACACAGATACGCAGTATTTT.

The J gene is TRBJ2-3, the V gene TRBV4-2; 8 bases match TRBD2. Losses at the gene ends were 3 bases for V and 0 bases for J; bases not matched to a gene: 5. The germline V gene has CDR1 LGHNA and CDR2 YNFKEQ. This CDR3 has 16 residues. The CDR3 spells CASSQVAGPSTDTQYF. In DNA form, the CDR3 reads TGTGCCAGCAGCCAGGTAGCGGGGCCGAGCACAGATACGCAGTATTTT.

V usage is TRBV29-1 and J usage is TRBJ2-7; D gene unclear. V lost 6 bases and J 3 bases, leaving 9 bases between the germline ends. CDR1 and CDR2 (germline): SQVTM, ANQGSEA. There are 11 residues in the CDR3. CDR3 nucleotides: TGCAGCGTAAAAGAGGACTACGAGCAGTACTTC. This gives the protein CSVKEDYEQYF.

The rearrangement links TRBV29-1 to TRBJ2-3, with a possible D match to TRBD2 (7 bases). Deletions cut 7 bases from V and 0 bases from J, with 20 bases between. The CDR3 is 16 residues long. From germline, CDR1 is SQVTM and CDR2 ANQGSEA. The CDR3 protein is CSAEKGGGSSTDTQYF. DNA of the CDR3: TGCAGCGCCGAGAAGGGGGGCGGGAGTAGCACAGATACGCAGTATTTT.

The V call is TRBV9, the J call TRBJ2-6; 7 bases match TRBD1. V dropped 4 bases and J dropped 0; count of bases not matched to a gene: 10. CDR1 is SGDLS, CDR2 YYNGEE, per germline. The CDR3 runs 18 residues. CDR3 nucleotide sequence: TGTGCCAGCAGCCCTCGGACAGGCGTGGGCTCTGGGGCCAACGTCCTGACTTTC. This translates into CASSPRTGVGSGANVLTF.

CDR3 DNA: TGCAGTGCTAGAGATTCCAGAGGACCTGGGGGCTACACCTTC. Protein sequence: CSARDSRGPGGYTF. The chain employs TRBV20-1 and TRBJ1-2; no firm D call. The CDR3 is made up of 14 amino acids. Trimming removed 0 bases at V and 8 bases at J, with 16 bases between. From germline, CDR1 is DFQATT and CDR2 SNEGSKA (reference sequence).

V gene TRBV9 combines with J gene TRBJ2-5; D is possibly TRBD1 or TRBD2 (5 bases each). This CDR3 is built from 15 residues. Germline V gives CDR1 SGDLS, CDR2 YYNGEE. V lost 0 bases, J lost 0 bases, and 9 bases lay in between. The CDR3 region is CASSVEWGYQETQYF. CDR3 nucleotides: TGTGCCAGCAGCGTAGAATGGGGGTACCAAGAGACCCAGTACTTC.

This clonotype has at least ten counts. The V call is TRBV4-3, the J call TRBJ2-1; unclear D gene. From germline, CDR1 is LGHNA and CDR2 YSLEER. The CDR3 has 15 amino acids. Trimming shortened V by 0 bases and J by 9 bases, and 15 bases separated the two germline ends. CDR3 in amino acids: CASSQDLSSAAEQFF. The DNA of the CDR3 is TGCGCCAGCAGCCAAGATTTATCCTCCGCCGCTGAGCAGTTCTTC.

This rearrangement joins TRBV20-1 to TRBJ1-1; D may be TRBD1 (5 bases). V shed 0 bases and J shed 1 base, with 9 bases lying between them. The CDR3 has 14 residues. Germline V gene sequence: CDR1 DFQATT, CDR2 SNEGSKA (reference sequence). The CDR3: CSAREGGTNTEAFF. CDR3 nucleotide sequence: TGCAGTGCTAGAGAGGGGGGTACGAACACTGAAGCTTTCTTT.